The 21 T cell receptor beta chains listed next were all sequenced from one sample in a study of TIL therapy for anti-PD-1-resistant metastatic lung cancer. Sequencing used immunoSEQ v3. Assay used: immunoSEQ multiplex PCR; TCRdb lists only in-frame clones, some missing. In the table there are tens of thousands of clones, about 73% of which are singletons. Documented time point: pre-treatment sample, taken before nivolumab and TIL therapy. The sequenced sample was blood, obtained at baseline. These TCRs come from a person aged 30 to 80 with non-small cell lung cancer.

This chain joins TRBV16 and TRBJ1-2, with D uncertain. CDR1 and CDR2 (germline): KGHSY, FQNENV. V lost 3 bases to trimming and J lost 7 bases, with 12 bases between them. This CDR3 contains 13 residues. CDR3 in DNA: TGTGCCAGCAGCCACTTAATAGGGTCTGGCTACACCTTC. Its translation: CASSHLIGSGYTF.

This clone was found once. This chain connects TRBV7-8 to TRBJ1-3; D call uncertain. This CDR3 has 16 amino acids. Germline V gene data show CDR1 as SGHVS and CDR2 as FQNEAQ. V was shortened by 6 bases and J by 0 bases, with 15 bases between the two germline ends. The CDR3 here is CASSTPGSYSGNTIYF. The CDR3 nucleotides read TGTGCCAGCAGTACGCCCGGATCCTACTCTGGAAACACCATATATTTT.

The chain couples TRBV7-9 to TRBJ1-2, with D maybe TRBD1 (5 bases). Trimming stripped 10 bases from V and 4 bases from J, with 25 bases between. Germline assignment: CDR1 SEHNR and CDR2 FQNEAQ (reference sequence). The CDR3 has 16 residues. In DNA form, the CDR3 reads TGTGCCACATGGCGGGACGCCCTACCCAGACCCTATGGCTACACCTTC. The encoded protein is CATWRDALPRPYGYTF.

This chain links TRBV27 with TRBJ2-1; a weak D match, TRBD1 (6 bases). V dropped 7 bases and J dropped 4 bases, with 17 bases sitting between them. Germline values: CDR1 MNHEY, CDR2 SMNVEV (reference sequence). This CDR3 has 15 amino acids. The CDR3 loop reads CASKKLDSLYNEQFF. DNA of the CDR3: TGTGCCAGCAAAAAGCTGGACAGTTTATACAATGAGCAGTTCTTC.

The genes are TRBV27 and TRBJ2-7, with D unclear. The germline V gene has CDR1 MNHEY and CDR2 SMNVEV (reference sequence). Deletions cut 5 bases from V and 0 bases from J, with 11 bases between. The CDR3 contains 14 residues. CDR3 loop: CASSGRFSSYEQYF. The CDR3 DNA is TGTGCCAGCAGTGGCCGGTTTAGCTCCTACGAGCAGTACTTC.

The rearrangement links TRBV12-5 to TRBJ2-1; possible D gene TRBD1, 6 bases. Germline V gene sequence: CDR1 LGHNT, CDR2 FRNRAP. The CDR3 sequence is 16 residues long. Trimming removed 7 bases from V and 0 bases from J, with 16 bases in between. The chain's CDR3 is CASALGGKGSYNEQFF. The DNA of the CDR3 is TGTGCTAGTGCTTTAGGGGGTAAGGGCTCCTACAATGAGCAGTTCTTC.

CDR3 in DNA: TGTGCCAGCAGCTTAGAGAGGGGCCCCCGAGGGGGCTACACCTTC. It yields the protein CASSLERGPRGGYTF. The gene calls are TRBV7-2 and TRBJ1-2; possibly TRBD1 for D (5 bases). Per the germline V gene, CDR1 is SGHTA and CDR2 is FQGNSA. This CDR3 spans 15 amino acids. The germline V and J ends were trimmed by 1 base and 8 bases, with 17 bases remaining between them.

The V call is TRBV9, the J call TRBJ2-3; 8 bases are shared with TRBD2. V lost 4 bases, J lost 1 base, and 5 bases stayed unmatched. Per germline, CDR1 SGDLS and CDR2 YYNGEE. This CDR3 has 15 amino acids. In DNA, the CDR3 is TGTGCCAGCAGCCCCCGGGAGGGGGGCACAGATACGCAGTATTTT. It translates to CASSPREGGTDTQYF.

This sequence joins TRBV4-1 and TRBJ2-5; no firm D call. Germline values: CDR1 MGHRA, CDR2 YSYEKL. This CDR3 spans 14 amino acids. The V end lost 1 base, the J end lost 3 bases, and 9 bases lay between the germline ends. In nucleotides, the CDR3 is TGCGCCAGCAGCCAAGGGTATAGAAAAGAGACCCAGTACTTC. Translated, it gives CASSQGYRKETQYF.

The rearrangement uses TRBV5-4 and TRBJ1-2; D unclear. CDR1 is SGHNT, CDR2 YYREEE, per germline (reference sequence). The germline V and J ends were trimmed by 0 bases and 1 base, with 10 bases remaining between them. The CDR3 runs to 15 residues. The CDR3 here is CASSLAIQVNYGYTF. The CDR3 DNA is TGTGCCAGCAGCTTGGCAATTCAGGTTAACTATGGCTACACCTTC.

In nucleotides, the CDR3 is TGTGCCAGCAGCCAAGATGGGACAGGGTCTTACTATGGCTACACCTTC. Translated: CASSQDGTGSYYGYTF. The V call is TRBV4-2, the J call TRBJ1-2; 9 nucleotides match TRBD1. Losses at the gene ends were 0 bases for V and 3 bases for J; bases not matched to a gene: 5. The V gene's germline CDR1 is LGHNA and CDR2 YNFKEQ. This CDR3 has 16 residues.

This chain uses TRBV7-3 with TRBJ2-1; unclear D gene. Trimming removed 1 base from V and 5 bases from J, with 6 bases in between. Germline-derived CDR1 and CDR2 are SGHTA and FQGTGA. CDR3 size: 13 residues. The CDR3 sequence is CASSLSRNNEQFF. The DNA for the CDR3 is TGTGCCAGCAGCTTAAGCAGAAACAATGAGCAGTTCTTC.

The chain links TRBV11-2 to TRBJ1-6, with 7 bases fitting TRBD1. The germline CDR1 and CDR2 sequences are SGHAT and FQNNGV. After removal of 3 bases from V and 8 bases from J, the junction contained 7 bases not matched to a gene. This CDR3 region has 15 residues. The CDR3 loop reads CASSFLTGHDSPLHF. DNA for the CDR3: TGTGCCAGCAGCTTCCTGACAGGGCATGATTCACCCCTCCACTTT. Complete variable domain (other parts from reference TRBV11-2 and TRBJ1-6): EAGVAQSPRYKIIEKRQSVAFWCNPISGHATLYWYQQILGQGPKLLIQFQNNGVVDDSQLPKDRFSAERLKGVDSTLKIQPAKLEDSAVYLCASSFLTGHDSPLHFGNGTRLTVT.

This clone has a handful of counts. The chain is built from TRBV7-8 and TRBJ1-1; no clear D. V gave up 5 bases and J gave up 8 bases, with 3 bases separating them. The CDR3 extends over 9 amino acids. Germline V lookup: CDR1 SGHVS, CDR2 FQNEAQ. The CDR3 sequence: CASSPEAFF. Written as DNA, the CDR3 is TGTGCCAGCAGCCCCGAAGCTTTCTTT.

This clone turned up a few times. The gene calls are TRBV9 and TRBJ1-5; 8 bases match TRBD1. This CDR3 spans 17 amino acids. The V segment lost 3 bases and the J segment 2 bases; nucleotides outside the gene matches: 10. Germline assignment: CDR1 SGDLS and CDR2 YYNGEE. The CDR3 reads CASSGDRGWIGNQPQHF. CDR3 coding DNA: TGTGCCAGCAGCGGAGACAGGGGATGGATTGGCAATCAGCCCCAGCATTTT.

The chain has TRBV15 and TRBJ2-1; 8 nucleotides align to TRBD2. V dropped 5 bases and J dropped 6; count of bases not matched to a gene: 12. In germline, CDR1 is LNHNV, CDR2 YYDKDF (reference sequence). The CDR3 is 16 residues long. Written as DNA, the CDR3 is TGTGCCACCAGCCGGGGGGGAGCGGGAGTTGCCAATGAGCAGTTCTTC. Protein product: CATSRGGAGVANEQFF.

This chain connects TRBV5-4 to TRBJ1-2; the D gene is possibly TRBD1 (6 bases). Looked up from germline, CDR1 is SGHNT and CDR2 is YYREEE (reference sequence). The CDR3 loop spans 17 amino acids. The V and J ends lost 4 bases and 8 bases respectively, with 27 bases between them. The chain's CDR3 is CASSLMIGQRLGDGYTF. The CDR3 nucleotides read TGTGCCAGCAGCCTGATGATTGGACAGAGGCTGGGTGACGGCTACACCTTC. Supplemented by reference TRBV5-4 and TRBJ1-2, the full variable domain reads ETGVTQSPTHLIKTRGQQVTLRCSSQSGHNTVSWYQQALGQGPQFIFQYYREEENGRGNFPPRFSGLQFPNYSSELNVNALELDDSALYLCASSLMIGQRLGDGYTFGSGTRLTVV.

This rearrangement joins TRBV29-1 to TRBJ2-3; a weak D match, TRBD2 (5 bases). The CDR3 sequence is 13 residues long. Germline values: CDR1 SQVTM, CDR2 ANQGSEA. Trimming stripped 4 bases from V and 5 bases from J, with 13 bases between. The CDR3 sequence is CSVAGSTGDTQYF. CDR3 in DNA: TGCAGCGTTGCGGGATCCACGGGAGATACGCAGTATTTT.

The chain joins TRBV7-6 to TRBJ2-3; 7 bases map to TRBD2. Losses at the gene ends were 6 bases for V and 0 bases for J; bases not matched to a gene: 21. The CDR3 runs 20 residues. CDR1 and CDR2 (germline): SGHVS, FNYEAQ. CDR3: CASRDRSAEAGVSSTDTQYF. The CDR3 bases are TGTGCCAGCAGAGACCGATCTGCCGAGGCGGGGGTCTCTAGCACAGATACGCAGTATTTT. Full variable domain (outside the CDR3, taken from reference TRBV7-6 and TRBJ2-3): GAGVSQSPRYKVTKRGQDVALRCDPISGHVSLYWYRQALGQGPEFLTYFNYEAQQDKSGLPNDRFSAERPEGSISTLTIQRTEQRDSAMYRCASRDRSAEAGVSSTDTQYFGPGTRLTVL.

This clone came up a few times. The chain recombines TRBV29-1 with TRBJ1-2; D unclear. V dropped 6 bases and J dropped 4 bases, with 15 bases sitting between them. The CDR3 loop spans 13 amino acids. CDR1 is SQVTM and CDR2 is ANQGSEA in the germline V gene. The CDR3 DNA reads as TGCAGCGTGAATATCGGGGAGAGCTATGGCTACACCTTC. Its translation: CSVNIGESYGYTF.

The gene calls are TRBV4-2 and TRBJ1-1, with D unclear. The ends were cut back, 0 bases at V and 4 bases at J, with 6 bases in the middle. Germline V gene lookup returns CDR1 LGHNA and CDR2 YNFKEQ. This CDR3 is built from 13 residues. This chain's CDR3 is CASSQDGSTEAFF. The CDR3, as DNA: TGTGCCAGCAGCCAAGATGGGAGCACTGAAGCTTTCTTT.